This T cell receptor beta chain came from a study of blood T cells in healthy people across ages. Overall study findings and caveats: Versus aged donors, long-lived donors had higher diversity and more naive CD4+ cells.

Whenever a sample was processed, at least 6 million PBMCs were isolated. Per sample, no less than 5.5 micrograms of total RNA were extracted. Together with a sample-barcoded 5' primer, a J-beta primer mix was included in a second PCR lasting 7 to 11 cycles. TCRdb processed the 5' RACE reads anew with MiXCR; each CDR3 protein has one entry. The sample gives around 870,000 distinct CDR3 sequences, under 35% of which show up once; roughly 17% is in the top ten. There are 12 residues in the CDR3. The V and J ends lost 4 bases and 7 bases respectively, with 10 bases between them. This clonotype was observed many times. Its matching antigen is unknown.

This chain links TRBV12-3 or TRBV12-4 with TRBJ2-5; no definite D call. The sample comprised blood. The source is an elderly woman in good health. CDR3 amino acids: CASSSGWGTQYF. CDR3 DNA: TGTGCCAGCAGTTCCGGCTGGGGGACCCAGTACTTC.